This TCR beta chain was sequenced in a study of monozygotic twins with inflammatory bowel disease. This CDR3 comprises 12 residues. The V gene's germline CDR1 is KGHDR and CDR2 SFDVKD. TCRdb reprocessed the 5' RACE reads; each CDR3 protein has one entry and no DNA is given. This table holds 310,000 or so distinct CDR3 sequences. This chain joins TRBV24-1 and TRBJ1-1; TCRdb proposes TRBD1, but this gene call is untestable without DNA. The sequence came from a human donor with ulcerative colitis or Crohn's disease, or a healthy co-twin of an affected twin (not recorded which). The material sequenced was blood. The CDR3 reads CATSKGGTEAFF.